The rows below give T cell receptor beta chains drawn from one sample of a study of CD8+CD57+ T cells in acquired aplastic anemia. TCRdb ran MiXCR on the reads and lists one entry per CDR3 protein. Among 150,000 to 200,000 distinct CDR3 sequences listed, around 65% were seen once. Input material: sorted CD4+, CD8+, or CD8+CD57+ T cells (not recorded which) from PBMCs. The receptor set was obtained from a human donor with severe aplastic anemia or a healthy control (not recorded which). Each CDR3 is given with its conserved first and last residue. Size tells how often a clone was seen (once, few, many) or the class of an expanded clone, and some rows leave it out.

TRBJ1-3	TRBV7-6	many	CASSPNRGVGGNTIYF
TRBJ2-7	TRBV27	many	CASSNGLAGYEQYF
TRBJ2-5	TRBV5-8	many	CASSYGQGGETQYF
TRBJ1-2	TRBV14	medium-sized	CASSLKPTGGDYGYTF
TRBJ2-3	TRBV7-9	.	CASSLGRGTDTRYF
TRBJ2-1	TRBV24-1	.	CATSDQSSGLNEQFF
TRBJ2-7	TRBV4-1	few	CASGQHGLYEQYF
TRBJ1-2	TRBV29-1	.	CSVEGGINYGYTF
TRBJ2-1	TRBV20-1	.	CSVGGGPYNEQFF
TRBJ2-7	TRBV27	.	CASRPGGATYEQYF
TRBJ2-2	TRBV24-1	.	CAPRTGTGGLFF
TRBJ2-1	TRBV10-2	.	CASGDGGGEQFF
TRBJ2-2	TRBV24-1	.	CATGRFTGELFF
TRBJ1-5	TRBV20-1	once	CSARSVQGLGF
TRBJ1-4	TRBV6-5	few	CASSHVLGEGQYNEKLFF
TRBJ1-1	TRBV5-1	.	CASSPGQLSGPEAFF
TRBJ2-3	TRBV20-1	.	CSAAGTGSADTQYF
TRBJ2-7	TRBV10-1	.	CASKLGTGPYEQYF
TRBJ2-7	TRBV29-1	.	CSGRDRDYEQYF
TRBJ1-2	TRBV5-6	.	CASSYPRQAETYGYTF
TRBJ1-2	TRBV20-1	.	CSAHRGGDYGYTF
TRBJ1-1	TRBV27	few	CASREYMNTEAFF
TRBJ2-7	TRBV4-1	.	CASSQQLDYEQYF
TRBJ2-2	TRBV7-9	.	CASSQGTGTGELFF
TRBJ1-1	TRBV6-9	once	CATNRGNTEAFF
TRBJ2-3	TRBV7-9	.	CASSLVASSKTDTQYF
TRBJ2-7	TRBV19	.	CASSIEGTRYEQYF
TRBJ1-2	TRBV20-1	.	CSARETSSYGYTF
TRBJ2-1	TRBV5-1	.	CASSLDIGYNEQFF
TRBJ2-1	TRBV15	.	CATSRDGWGRDNERFF
TRBJ1-2	TRBV7-9	.	CASGENGYTF
TRBJ1-4	TRBV30	many	CASDSGGRNEKLFF
TRBJ2-7	TRBV14	many	CASSHQGVYEQYF